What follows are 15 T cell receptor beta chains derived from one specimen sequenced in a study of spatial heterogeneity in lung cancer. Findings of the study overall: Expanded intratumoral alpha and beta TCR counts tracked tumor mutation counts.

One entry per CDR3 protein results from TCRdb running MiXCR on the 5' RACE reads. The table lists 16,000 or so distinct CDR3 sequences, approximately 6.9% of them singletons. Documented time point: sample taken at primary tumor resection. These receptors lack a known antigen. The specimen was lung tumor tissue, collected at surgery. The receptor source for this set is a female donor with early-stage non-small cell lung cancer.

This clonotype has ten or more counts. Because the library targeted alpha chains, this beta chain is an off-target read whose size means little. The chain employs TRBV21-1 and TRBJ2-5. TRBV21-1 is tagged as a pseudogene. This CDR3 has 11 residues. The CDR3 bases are TGTGCCAGCTCCTACCAAGAGACCCAGTACTTC. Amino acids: CASSYQETQYF.

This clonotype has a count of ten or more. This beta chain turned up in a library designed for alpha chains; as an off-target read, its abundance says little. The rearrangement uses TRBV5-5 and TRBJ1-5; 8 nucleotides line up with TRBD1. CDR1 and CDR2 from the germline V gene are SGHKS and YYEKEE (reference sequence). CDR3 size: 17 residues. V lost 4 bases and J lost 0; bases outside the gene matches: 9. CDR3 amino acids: CASSQDRGPFSNQPQHF. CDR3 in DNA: TGTGCCAGCAGCCAAGACAGGGGACCCTTTAGCAATCAGCCCCAGCATTTT.

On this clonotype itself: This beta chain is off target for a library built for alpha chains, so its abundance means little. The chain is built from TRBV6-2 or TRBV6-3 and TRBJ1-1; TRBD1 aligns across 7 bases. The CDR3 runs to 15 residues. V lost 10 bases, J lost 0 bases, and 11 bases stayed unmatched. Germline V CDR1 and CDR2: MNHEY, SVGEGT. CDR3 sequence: CATTDRALMNTEAFF. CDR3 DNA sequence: TGTGCCACCACCGACAGGGCCCTTATGAACACTGAAGCTTTCTTT.

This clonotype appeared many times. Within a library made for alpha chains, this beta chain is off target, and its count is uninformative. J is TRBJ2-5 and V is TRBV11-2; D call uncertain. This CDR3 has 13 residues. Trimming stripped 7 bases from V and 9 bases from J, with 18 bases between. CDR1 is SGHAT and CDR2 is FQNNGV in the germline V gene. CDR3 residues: CASNFARDAAQYF. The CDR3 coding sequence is TGTGCCAGCAACTTTGCCCGCGACGCGGCCCAGTACTTC.

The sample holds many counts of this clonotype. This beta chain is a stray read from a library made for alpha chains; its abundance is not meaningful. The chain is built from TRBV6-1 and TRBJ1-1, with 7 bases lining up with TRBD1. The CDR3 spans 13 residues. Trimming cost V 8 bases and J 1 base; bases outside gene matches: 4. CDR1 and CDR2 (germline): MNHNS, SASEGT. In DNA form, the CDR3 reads TGTGCCAGCGTGGGACAGTCGAACACTGAAGCTTTCTTT. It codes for CASVGQSNTEAFF.

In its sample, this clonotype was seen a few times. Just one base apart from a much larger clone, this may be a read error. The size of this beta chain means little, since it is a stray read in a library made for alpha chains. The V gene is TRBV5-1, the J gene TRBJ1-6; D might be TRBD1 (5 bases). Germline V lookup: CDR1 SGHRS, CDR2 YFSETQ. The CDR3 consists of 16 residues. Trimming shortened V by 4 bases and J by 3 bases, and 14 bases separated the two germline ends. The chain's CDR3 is CASSPNGANYNSPLHF. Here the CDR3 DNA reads TGCGCCAGCAGCCCAAACGGGGCCAACTATAATTCACCCCTCCACTTT.

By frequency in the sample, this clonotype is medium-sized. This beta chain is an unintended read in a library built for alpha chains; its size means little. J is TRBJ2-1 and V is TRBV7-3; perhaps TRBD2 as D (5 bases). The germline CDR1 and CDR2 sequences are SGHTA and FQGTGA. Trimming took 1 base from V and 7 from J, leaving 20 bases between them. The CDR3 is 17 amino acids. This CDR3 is CASSLRGGRVSGNEQFF. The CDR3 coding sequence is TGTGCCAGCAGCTTAAGGGGTGGTAGAGTTTCGGGAAATGAGCAGTTCTTC.

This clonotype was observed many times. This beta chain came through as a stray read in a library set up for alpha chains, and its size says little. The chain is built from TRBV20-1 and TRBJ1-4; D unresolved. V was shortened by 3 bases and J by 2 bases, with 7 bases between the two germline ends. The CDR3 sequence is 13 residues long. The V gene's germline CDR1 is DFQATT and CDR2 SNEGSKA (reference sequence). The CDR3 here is CSASFRTNEKLFF. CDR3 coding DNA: TGCAGTGCTAGTTTTCGGACTAATGAAAAACTGTTTTTT.

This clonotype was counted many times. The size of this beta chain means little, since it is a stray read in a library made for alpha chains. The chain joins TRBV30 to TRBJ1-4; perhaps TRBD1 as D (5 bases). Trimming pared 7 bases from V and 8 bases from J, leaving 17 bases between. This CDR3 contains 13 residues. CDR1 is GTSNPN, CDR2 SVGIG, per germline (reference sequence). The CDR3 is CASGRAGSEKLFF. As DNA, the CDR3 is TGTGCCTCAGGGAGGGCAGGGAGCGAAAAACTGTTTTTT.

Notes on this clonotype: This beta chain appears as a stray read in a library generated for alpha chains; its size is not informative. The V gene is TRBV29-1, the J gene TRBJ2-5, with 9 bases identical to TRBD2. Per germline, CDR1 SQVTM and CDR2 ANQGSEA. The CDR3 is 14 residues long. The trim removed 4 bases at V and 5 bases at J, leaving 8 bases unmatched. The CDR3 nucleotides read TGCAGCGTTGTCTCCGGCCTAGCGGGGGAGACCCAGTACTTC. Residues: CSVVSGLAGETQYF.

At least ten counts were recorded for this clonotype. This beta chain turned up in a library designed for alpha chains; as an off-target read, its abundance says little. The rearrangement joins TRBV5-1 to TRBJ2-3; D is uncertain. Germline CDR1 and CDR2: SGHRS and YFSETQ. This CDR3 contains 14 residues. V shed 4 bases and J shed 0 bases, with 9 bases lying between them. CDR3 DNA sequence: TGCGCCAGCAGCGTGCCAGCTAGCACAGATACGCAGTATTTT. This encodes CASSVPASTDTQYF.

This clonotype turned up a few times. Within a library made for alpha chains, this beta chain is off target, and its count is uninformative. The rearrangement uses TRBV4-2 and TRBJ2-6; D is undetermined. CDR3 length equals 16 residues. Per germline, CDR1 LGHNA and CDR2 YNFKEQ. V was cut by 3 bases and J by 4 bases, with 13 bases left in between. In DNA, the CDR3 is TGTGCCAGCAGCCAGCTCGATACGAGCGGGGCCAACGTCCTGACTTTC. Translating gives CASSQLDTSGANVLTF.

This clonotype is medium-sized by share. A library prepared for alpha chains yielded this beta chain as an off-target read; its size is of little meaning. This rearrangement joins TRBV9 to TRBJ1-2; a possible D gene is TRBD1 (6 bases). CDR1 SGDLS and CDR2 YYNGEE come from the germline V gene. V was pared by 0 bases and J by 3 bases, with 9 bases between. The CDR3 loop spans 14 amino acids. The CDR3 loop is CASSVVQGDYGYTF. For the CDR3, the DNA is TGTGCCAGCAGCGTAGTACAGGGAGACTATGGCTACACCTTC.

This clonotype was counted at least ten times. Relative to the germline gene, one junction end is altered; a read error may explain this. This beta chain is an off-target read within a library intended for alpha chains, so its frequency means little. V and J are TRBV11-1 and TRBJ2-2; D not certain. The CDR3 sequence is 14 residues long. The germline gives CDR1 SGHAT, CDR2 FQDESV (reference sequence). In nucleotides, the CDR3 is TGTGCCAGCAGCTTACGGGCGAACACCGAGGAGCTGTTTTTT. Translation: CASSLRANTEELFF.

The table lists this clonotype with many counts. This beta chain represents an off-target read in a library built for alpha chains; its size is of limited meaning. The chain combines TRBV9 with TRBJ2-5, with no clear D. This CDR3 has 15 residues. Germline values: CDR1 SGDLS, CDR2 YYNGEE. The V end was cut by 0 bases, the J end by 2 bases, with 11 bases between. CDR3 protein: CASSVGLWAQETQYF. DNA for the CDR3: TGTGCCAGCAGCGTAGGGTTGTGGGCACAAGAGACCCAGTACTTC.